The rows below give T cell receptor beta chains drawn from one sample of a study of T cell responses to AZD1222 COVID-19 vaccine. Sequencing used immunoSEQ multiplex PCR; TCRdb keeps in-frame clones, though not all of them. The sample includes 130,000 to 150,000 clones, over 75% seen only once; the top ten take 1.6%. This material consisted of peripheral blood, taken on day 0 of AZD1222 vaccination. The source of these receptors is an adult in good health. CDR3s leave out the opening cysteine and the closing phenylalanine or tryptophan. Fields, in order: V gene, CDR3 length, J gene, CDR3 protein.

v_call: TRBV5-1
cdr3_length: 13
j_call: TRBJ2-7
cdr3_aa: ASSLGLPTPYEQY

v_call: TRBV9
cdr3_length: 14
j_call: TRBJ1-6
cdr3_aa: ASRSEGQRKNSPLH

v_call: TRBV19
cdr3_length: 11
j_call: TRBJ2-1
cdr3_aa: ASSTRTGDEQF

v_call: TRBV10-2
cdr3_length: 10
j_call: TRBJ1-2
cdr3_aa: ASSVGGRGYT

v_call: TRBV5-4
cdr3_length: 11
j_call: TRBJ2-7
cdr3_aa: ASSFGIAYEQY

v_call: TRBV15
cdr3_length: 13
j_call: TRBJ1-3
cdr3_aa: ATSRDQGFGNTIY

v_call: TRBV6-5
cdr3_length: 13
j_call: TRBJ2-2
cdr3_aa: ASSLTSGRSGELF

v_call: TRBV20-1
cdr3_length: 9
j_call: TRBJ2-5
cdr3_aa: SARDGETQY

v_call: TRBV15
cdr3_length: 14
j_call: TRBJ2-5
cdr3_aa: ATSRGDRGPEETQY

v_call: TRBV18
cdr3_length: 13
j_call: TRBJ1-3
cdr3_aa: ASSPLDRAGNTIY

v_call: TRBV5-6
cdr3_length: 15
j_call: TRBJ2-7
cdr3_aa: ASSLTLDVSSSYEQY

v_call: TRBV19
cdr3_length: 11
j_call: TRBJ1-5
cdr3_aa: ASSIAGGQPQH

v_call: TRBV3-1/TRBV3-2
cdr3_length: 11
j_call: TRBJ1-5
cdr3_aa: ASSQRGSQPQH

v_call: TRBV19
cdr3_length: 13
j_call: TRBJ2-2
cdr3_aa: ASSAGTRWTGELF

v_call: TRBV27
cdr3_length: 10
j_call: TRBJ2-7
cdr3_aa: ASSWKGYEQY

v_call: TRBV27
cdr3_length: 14
j_call: TRBJ2-7
cdr3_aa: ASSSGIRGLAGEQY

v_call: TRBV19
cdr3_length: 13
j_call: TRBJ1-5
cdr3_aa: ASSPHSGGTQPQH

v_call: TRBV18
cdr3_length: 14
j_call: TRBJ1-1
cdr3_aa: ASSPQTGGWNTEAF

v_call: TRBV7-9
cdr3_length: 12
j_call: TRBJ2-3
cdr3_aa: ASSDLGVVDTQY

v_call: TRBV24-1
cdr3_length: 12
j_call: TRBJ1-2
cdr3_aa: ATSGTGGVYGYT

v_call: TRBV6-5
cdr3_length: 12
j_call: TRBJ2-2
cdr3_aa: ASSPGYYTGELF

v_call: TRBV15
cdr3_length: 13
j_call: TRBJ2-7
cdr3_aa: ATSRAGTGGYEQY

v_call: TRBV6-1
cdr3_length: 11
j_call: TRBJ1-2
cdr3_aa: ASSETVNYGYT

v_call: TRBV3-1/TRBV3-2
cdr3_length: 13
j_call: TRBJ2-1
cdr3_aa: ASSPRDGAYNEQF

v_call: TRBV9
cdr3_length: 14
j_call: TRBJ2-1
cdr3_aa: ASSVGRGRGYNEQF

v_call: TRBV29-1
cdr3_length: 10
j_call: TRBJ2-7
cdr3_aa: SVVGLSYEQY

v_call: TRBV2
cdr3_length: 11
j_call: TRBJ1-2
cdr3_aa: ASSDNRLFGYT

v_call: TRBV18
cdr3_length: 12
j_call: TRBJ1-2
cdr3_aa: ASSPTTAGDGYT

v_call: TRBV5-1
cdr3_length: 14
j_call: TRBJ1-6
cdr3_aa: ASSPDSGYWDSPLH